The 9 T cell receptor beta chains reported below all come from one sample, sequenced in a study of shared clonotypes between healthy human individuals (dated by TCRdb to 2020 to 2021). The protocol used for the library was the immunoSEQ multiplex PCR assay. TCRdb retrieved this table from immuneACCESS and kept in-frame rearrangements only. Not all clones are present; in checked studies, unresolved V genes account for under half, and no reason is known for the remainder. The sample table records some 550,000 clones; roughly 97% of these occur just once. The top ten clones comprise roughly 0.055% of the sample. The specimen sequenced was naive CD4+ T cells sorted from blood. Read against the paper, the sample's cell subset or site label means: CD45RA+ positively selected. The receptors derive from a young woman in good health.

V and J are TRBV2 and TRBJ1-1; D remains ambiguous. The CDR3 runs 13 residues. V gave up 6 bases and J gave up 3 bases, with 11 bases separating them. Germline lookup yields CDR1 SNHLY and CDR2 FYNNEI. The CDR3 sequence is CASRSSRDTEAFF. The CDR3 nucleotides are TGTGCCAGCAGGTCGTCGAGGGACACTGAAGCTTTCTTT.

The gene calls are TRBV6-1 and TRBJ1-3, with a tentative D call TRBD1 (6 bases). CDR3 length: 15 amino acids. Trimming left V 6 bases short and J 1 base short, with 13 bases between. Looked up from germline, CDR1 is MNHNS and CDR2 is SASEGT. The chain's CDR3 is CASSLTGQSGNTIYF. CDR3 nucleotides: TGTGCCAGCAGCCTGACAGGCCAGTCTGGAAACACCATATATTTT.

The chain combines TRBV21-1 with TRBJ2-1; the table gives TRBD2 as D, unverified against the DNA. TRBV21-1 is a listed pseudogene. This CDR3 comprises 15 residues. Here the CDR3 reads CASSKGKRENNEQFF. CDR3 bases: TGTGCCAGCAGCAAGGGGAAGCGGGAGAACAATGAGCAGTTCTTC.

This sequence joins TRBV6-5 and TRBJ2-7; TRBD1 aligns across 7 bases. Germline loops: CDR1 MNHEY, CDR2 SVGAGI. Germline trimming cut 3 bases from V and 3 bases from J; bases unmatched to any gene: 5. The CDR3 runs 14 residues. This CDR3 is CASSYGTDNYEQYF. In DNA form, the CDR3 reads TGTGCCAGCAGTTATGGGACAGACAACTACGAGCAGTACTTC.

This chain links TRBV6-5 with TRBJ2-7; a possible D gene is TRBD1 (6 bases). V gave up 5 bases and J gave up 1 base, with 15 bases separating them. Per the germline V gene, CDR1 is MNHEY and CDR2 is SVGAGI. This CDR3 is 15 amino acids long. The CDR3 sequence is CASSPPGALSYEQYF. For the CDR3, the DNA is TGTGCCAGCAGTCCTCCAGGGGCCTTATCCTACGAGCAGTACTTC.

V is TRBV19 and J is TRBJ1-5; D gene uncertain. Germline CDR1 is LNHDA and CDR2 is SQIVND (reference sequence). V shed 9 bases and J shed 2 bases, with 14 bases lying between them. The CDR3 covers 14 residues. The CDR3 sequence: CASEWRSGNQPQHF. The DNA of the CDR3 is TGTGCCAGCGAGTGGCGTTCCGGCAATCAGCCCCAGCATTTT.

The chain is built from TRBV28 and TRBJ2-7; tentative D call: TRBD1 (6 bases). Trimming pared 5 bases from V and 2 bases from J, leaving 16 bases between. Germline CDR1 is MDHEN and CDR2 is SYDVKM. CDR3 length equals 15 residues. The CDR3 loop is CASSQRQAVTYEQYF. Here the CDR3 DNA reads TGTGCCAGCAGTCAGAGACAGGCTGTGACCTACGAGCAGTACTTC.

The rearrangement links TRBV29-1 to TRBJ2-7; 12 positions match TRBD2. Germline assignment: CDR1 SQVTM and CDR2 ANQGSEA. V gave up 5 bases and J gave up 5 bases; unmatched junction bases: 7. The CDR3 is 14 amino acids. The CDR3 region has the DNA TGCAGCGTTAGCAGACTAGCGGGAGTTCACGAGCAGTACTTC. Its translation: CSVSRLAGVHEQYF.

The chain has TRBV10-2 and TRBJ2-7; TRBD1 matches at 8 bases. The CDR3 sequence is 16 residues long. Losses at the gene ends were 5 bases for V and 0 bases for J; bases not matched to a gene: 9. Germline CDR1 reads WSHSY; CDR2 reads SAAADI. The CDR3 nucleotides are TGCGCCAGCAGTCCTGACAGGGGTTTACTCTCCTACGAGCAGTACTTC. Amino acids: CASSPDRGLLSYEQYF.